The present TCR beta chain was sequenced within a study of blood T cell repertoires in COVID-19. Study details: Samples representing acute and convalescent COVID-19 were sourced from the United States, Italy and Spain.

This clone was seen just once. The V end was cut by 6 bases, the J end by 5 bases, with 13 bases between. The CDR3 sequence is 13 residues long. Germline loops: CDR1 LNHDA, CDR2 SQIVND (reference sequence). Source study methods: Amplification from reference gene primers served as the basis for estimated nucleated cell counts. Using immunoSEQ multiplex PCR, the repertoire was profiled, and TCRdb retains in-frame clones only, with some absent. D and trimming were read from the DNA, whereas the V and J calls and clone size are those reported in that table. Found here are about 220,000 clones, over 70% of them singletons; the top ten hold under 8.5%.

The chain couples TRBV19 to TRBJ1-2; a weak D match, TRBD1 (5 bases). The source material was peripheral blood. The source is a woman in her sixties or seventies with acute or convalescent COVID-19. CDR3 in DNA: TGTGCCAGTAGGCAGCAGGGAGGTTATGGCTACACCTTC. Its translation is CASRQQGGYGYTF.